Below, one TCR beta chain is given with its context. Terminally differentiated effector memory CD45RA+ cells were excluded by CCR7 positive selection of CD45RO-negative cells. The CDR3 runs 14 residues. CDR1 is MGHRA, CDR2 YSYEKL, per germline. V shed 1 base and J shed 5 bases, with 8 bases lying between them. Using immunoSEQ multiplex PCR, the repertoire was profiled, and TCRdb retains in-frame clones only, with some absent. The table lists about 650,000 clones, roughly 95% of them singletons, with 0.1% to 0.11% in the top ten. These data belong to a study of shared clonotypes between healthy human individuals.

The sample taken for sequencing was naive CD8+ T cells sorted from blood. This rearrangement joins TRBV4-1 to TRBJ2-2; D might be TRBD1 or TRBD2, each matching 5 bases. The sequence derives from a woman in her 30s in good health. CDR3 in DNA: TGCGCCAGCAGCCAAGGGGGGTTAACCGGGGAGCTGTTTTTT. Protein sequence: CASSQGGLTGELFF.